These T cell receptor beta chains were read from a single sample in a study of cytomegalovirus exposure and HLA in healthy donors. Assay used: immunoSEQ multiplex PCR; TCRdb lists only in-frame clones, some missing. The sample lists 110,000 to 150,000 clones, 76% occurring once. The specimen sequenced was PBMCs. The receptor set was obtained from a man aged 18 to 35 in good health and CMV-seronegative. Each CDR3 is given with its conserved first and last residue. D genes are given only for firm matches. Only part of the rows carry a size: once, few, many, or a class if the clone is expanded.

TRBJ1-1	TRBV11-2	17	.	TRBD1	TGTGCCAGCAGGGCTCAGGGGGCCGGGGTATTGAACACTGAAGCTTTCTTT	CASRAQGAGVLNTEAFF
TRBJ2-4	TRBV14	19	.	TRBD1	TGTGCCAGCAGTCCGGCCTGGACAGGGGGTTGGGCGGCCAAAAACATTCAGTACTTC	CASSPAWTGGWAAKNIQYF
TRBJ1-4	TRBV4-2	15	.	TRBD1	TGTGCCAGCAGCCCTTTGGGGACAGGGAGAGAAAAACTGTTTTTT	CASSPLGTGREKLFF
TRBJ1-1	TRBV2	14	.	.	TGTGCCAGCAGTGAAGCGGCTTTGAACACTGAAGCTTTCTTT	CASSEAALNTEAFF
TRBJ2-1	TRBV6-4	16	medium-sized	TRBD2	TGTGCCAGCAGTGAGTCTCTAGCGGGAGATTACAATGAGCAGTTCTTC	CASSESLAGDYNEQFF
TRBJ1-2	TRBV2	14	.	.	TGTGCCAGCAGCGCAGGGCCGCACTATCATGGCTACACCTTC	CASSAGPHYHGYTF
TRBJ1-1	TRBV19	13	.	TRBD1	TGTGCCAGTAGGACAGGGGGCCTCGCTGAAGCTTTCTTT	CASRTGGLAEAFF
TRBJ1-2	TRBV18	16	.	.	TGTGCCAGCTCATCGACCGACAGAGATCGTATCTATGGCTACACCTTC	CASSSTDRDRIYGYTF
TRBJ2-7	TRBV30	16	once	TRBD2	TGTGCCTGGAGTAAGCTTAGCGGGACTCCCTCCTACGAGCAGTACTTC	CAWSKLSGTPSYEQYF
TRBJ2-3	TRBV5-6	15	.	.	TGTGCCAGCAGCTTGGGGCGGGGCTACACAGATACGCAGTATTTT	CASSLGRGYTDTQYF
TRBJ2-1	TRBV7-2	15	.	TRBD1	TGTGCCAGCAGCGAGACACAGGGGTCGCGCAATGAGCAGTTCTTC	CASSETQGSRNEQFF
TRBJ1-5	TRBV27	16	.	TRBD1	TGTGCCAGCAGTAACCTCAGGGGGACTGGCAATCAGCCCCAGCATTTT	CASSNLRGTGNQPQHF
TRBJ1-2	TRBV30	13	.	.	TGTGCCTGGAGCGCCACAGGTTACGGCGGCTACACCTTC	CAWSATGYGGYTF
TRBJ1-2	TRBV6-4	13	.	TRBD1	TGTGCCAGCAGTGCCTCCTTCAGGGGGCCGATCTCCTTC	CASSASFRGPISF
TRBJ2-5	TRBV11-3	16	.	.	TGTGCCAGCCGCTTAGGGTGGGGCGGGGTCCAAGAGACCCAGTACTTC	CASRLGWGGVQETQYF
TRBJ2-7	TRBV29-1	13	.	.	TGCAGCGTTGGGTTGGGGGCGTCCTACGAGCAGTACTTC	CSVGLGASYEQYF
TRBJ1-4	TRBV18	15	.	TRBD1	TGTGCCAGCTCACTTGGGACAGGGAAAAATGAAAAACTGTTTTTT	CASSLGTGKNEKLFF
TRBJ2-2	TRBV5-4	15	.	.	TGTGCCAGTAAAAGGGGGGGGCAAGGGGCCGGGGAGCTGTTTTTT	CASKRGGQGAGELFF
TRBJ1-1	TRBV11-2	14	few	TRBD1	TGTGCCAGCAGCGACGGGACAGGGTACACTGAAGCTTTCTTT	CASSDGTGYTEAFF
TRBJ2-5	TRBV30	14	.	TRBD2	TGTGCCTGGAGTGTACGCGGGGGGTTAGAGACCCAGTACTTC	CAWSVRGGLETQYF
TRBJ1-4	TRBV30	15	.	TRBD1	TGTGCCTGGAGAGGATCCGGGACAGGCGGTGAAAAACTGTTTTTT	CAWRGSGTGGEKLFF
TRBJ1-1	TRBV28	15	.	TRBD1	TGTGCCAGCAGTATAACAGGGGGCGAGGACACTGAAGCTTTCTTT	CASSITGGEDTEAFF
TRBJ2-5	TRBV5-4	14	.	.	TGTGCCAGCAGCTTGGTGGCAAACCAAGAGACCCAGTACTTC	CASSLVANQETQYF
TRBJ1-1	TRBV29-1	15	.	TRBD1	TGCAGCGTTGAAGTTCCGACAGGGGCGAGGACTGAAGCTTTCTTT	CSVEVPTGARTEAFF
TRBJ2-1	TRBV5-1	17	.	TRBD1	TGCGCCAGCAGCTTGGGCGGGACAGGGAGCTCCTACAATGAGCAGTTCTTC	CASSLGGTGSSYNEQFF
TRBJ1-4	TRBV19	16	.	TRBD1	TGTGCCAGTAGTATTTGGGTTGCAGGGGGCGGTGAAAAACTGTTTTTT	CASSIWVAGGGEKLFF
TRBJ1-3	TRBV5-1	14	once	.	TGCGCCAGCAGCTTGGAGGACAGTGGAAACACCATATATTTT	CASSLEDSGNTIYF
TRBJ1-1	TRBV5-6	15	.	TRBD1	TGTGCCAGCAGCTATCTAGGGACAGGGGGTCGGGTAGCTTTCTTT	CASSYLGTGGRVAFF
TRBJ2-1	TRBV6-5	13	few	.	TGTGCCAGCAGTTCCCCCCTAGCGTATGAGCAGTTCTTC	CASSSPLAYEQFF